The rows below give T cell receptor beta chains drawn from one sample of a study of PD-1 blockade in classical Hodgkin lymphoma. Profiling relied on immunoSEQ multiplex PCR, and the TCRdb table lists in-frame clones only, not all of them. The sample has around 19,000 clones; roughly 73% are singletons. Material: peripheral blood mononuclear cells (PBMCs), obtained before the second cycle of nivolumab. These receptors were collected from a human donor with classical Hodgkin lymphoma. Each CDR3 is given with its conserved first and last residue. A D gene is named only where the DNA matches it firmly. Expanded clones are given a class, and other clones once, few, many or no size at all.

v_gene	j_gene	d_gene	abundance	CDR3aa	CDR3nt
TRBV10-2	TRBJ2-5	.	.	CASRGFGGLAETQYF	TGCGCCAGCAGGGGTTTTGGGGGGCTGGCGGAGACCCAGTACTTC
TRBV11-2	TRBJ2-5	TRBD2	few	CASSPPVGLAGVETQYF	TGTGCCAGCAGCCCGCCCGTTGGACTAGCGGGAGTAGAGACCCAGTACTTC
TRBV7-9	TRBJ1-5	.	.	CASSGDIGQPQHF	TGTGCCAGCAGCGGGGATATCGGTCAGCCCCAGCATTTT
TRBV5-1	TRBJ2-7	.	.	CASSSLASEQYF	TGCGCCAGCAGCTCACTAGCATCCGAGCAGTACTTC
TRBV7-8	TRBJ1-1	.	medium-sized	CASSFNSRITEAFF	TGTGCCAGCAGCTTTAACTCGAGAATTACTGAAGCTTTCTTT
TRBV29-1	TRBJ1-1	.	.	CSVEDFQGWSTEAFF	TGCAGCGTTGAAGACTTTCAGGGGTGGTCCACTGAAGCTTTCTTT
TRBV5-6	TRBJ2-1	.	.	CASSLEYNEQFF	TGTGCCAGCAGCTTGGAGTACAATGAGCAGTTCTTC
TRBV18	TRBJ1-5	.	.	CASSPDRVQPQHF	TGTGCCAGCTCACCGGACCGGGTCCAGCCCCAGCATTTT
TRBV5-1	TRBJ2-1	TRBD2	.	CASSLAKLAGGYNEQFF	TGCGCCAGCAGCTTGGCCAAACTAGCGGGAGGCTACAATGAGCAGTTCTTC
TRBV5-1	TRBJ2-7	.	.	CASKTGGDEQYF	TGCGCCAGCAAGACCGGAGGGGACGAGCAGTACTTC
TRBV11-2	TRBJ2-5	.	.	CASRWGVTETQYF	TGTGCCAGCAGGTGGGGGGTGACGGAGACCCAGTACTTC
TRBV5-1	TRBJ2-1	.	.	CASSIGQFSSYNEQFF	TGCGCCAGCAGCATAGGACAGTTTAGCTCCTACAATGAGCAGTTCTTC
TRBV6-5	TRBJ1-2	TRBD1	.	CASSYGGQGAGGYTF	TGTGCCAGCAGTTACGGCGGACAGGGGGCGGGTGGCTACACCTTC
TRBV2	TRBJ1-1	.	few	CASSETSSTEAFF	TGTGCCAGCAGTGAAACGTCGAGCACTGAAGCTTTCTTT
TRBV19	TRBJ2-7	TRBD2	.	CASSIGLVATYEQYF	TGTGCCAGTAGTATCGGACTAGTGGCCACCTACGAGCAGTACTTC
TRBV7-9	TRBJ1-1	.	few	CASSPPLWNTEAFF	TGTGCCAGCAGCCCCCCTCTATGGAACACTGAAGCTTTCTTT
TRBV4-1	TRBJ1-2	.	.	CASSQEEGENYGYTF	TGCGCCAGCAGCCAAGAGGAGGGGGAGAACTATGGCTACACCTTC
TRBV10-2	TRBJ2-1	.	.	CASSPVLQGRYNEQFF	TGCGCCAGCAGTCCCGTTCTCCAGGGGAGGTACAATGAGCAGTTCTTC
TRBV6-1	TRBJ1-5	.	.	CASSEQGKQPQHF	TGTGCCAGCAGTGAACAGGGAAAGCAGCCCCAGCATTTT
TRBV10-3	TRBJ2-3	TRBD2	.	CASLAGGLTDTQYF	TGTGCCAGTTTAGCGGGAGGGCTGACAGATACGCAGTATTTT
TRBV6-1	TRBJ2-7	TRBD1	once	CASSSRQGVAYEQYF	TGTGCCAGCAGTTCTAGACAGGGGGTTGCCTACGAGCAGTACTTC
TRBV18	TRBJ1-1	.	.	CASSPNTGSMNTEAFF	TGTGCCAGCTCACCTAATACAGGGTCCATGAACACTGAAGCTTTCTTT
TRBV30	TRBJ1-2	.	.	CAWRRGGLYGYTF	TGTGCCTGGAGACGAGGGGGACTCTATGGCTACACCTTC
TRBV30	TRBJ2-3	TRBD1	.	CAWTPGQGRRDTQYF	TGTGCCTGGACTCCGGGACAGGGGAGAAGAGATACGCAGTATTTT
TRBV6-6	TRBJ2-7	.	.	CASSRGYPGLPYEQYF	TGTGCCAGCAGTAGGGGTTATCCGGGGCTCCCCTACGAGCAGTACTTC
TRBV18	TRBJ1-2	.	few	CASSPSGAQRWGYTF	TGTGCCAGCTCACCCTCCGGGGCCCAACGATGGGGCTACACCTTC
TRBV7-9	TRBJ2-2	.	.	CASSLRQGNGELFF	TGTGCCAGCAGCTTAAGGCAGGGGAACGGGGAGCTGTTTTTT
TRBV5-1	TRBJ2-7	.	.	CASSLQGLNEQYF	TGCGCCAGCAGCTTGCAGGGGTTGAACGAGCAGTACTTC
TRBV27	TRBJ2-7	TRBD2	.	CASSLGWASGDEQYF	TGTGCCAGCAGTTTGGGTTGGGCTAGCGGGGACGAGCAGTACTTC
TRBV7-9	TRBJ2-1	TRBD1	.	CASSPGGEQFF	TGTGCCAGCAGCCCAGGGGGAGAGCAGTTCTTC
TRBV5-6	TRBJ1-4	.	once	CASSLTDGRLGEKLFF	TGTGCCAGCAGCCTAACGGACGGGAGGCTGGGGGAAAAACTGTTTTTT
TRBV7-2	TRBJ2-7	TRBD2	.	CASSRTSGSPNEQYF	TGTGCCAGCAGCCGGACTAGCGGGAGCCCCAACGAGCAGTACTTC
TRBV27	TRBJ2-2	TRBD2	.	CASSGLAGYTGELFF	TGTGCCAGCAGCGGGCTAGCGGGATACACCGGGGAGCTGTTTTTT
TRBV30	TRBJ2-7	.	.	CAWSHRVGYEQYF	TGTGCCTGGAGTCACAGGGTAGGGTACGAGCAGTACTTC
TRBV5-6	TRBJ2-5	.	.	CASSLAAIPETQYF	TGTGCCAGCAGCTTGGCGGCTATCCCAGAGACCCAGTACTTC
TRBV19	TRBJ2-1	TRBD2	.	CASSSLAGGSSYNEQFF	TGTGCCAGTAGTTCTCTAGCGGGAGGGAGCTCCTACAATGAGCAGTTCTTC
TRBV19	TRBJ2-1	TRBD2	.	CASTRGSGTYEQFF	TGTGCCAGTACTCGAGGTAGCGGGACCTATGAGCAGTTCTTC
TRBV19	TRBJ2-3	TRBD2	.	CASSIDLAGEADTQYF	TGTGCCAGTAGTATAGACCTAGCGGGAGAGGCAGATACGCAGTATTTT
TRBV5-6	TRBJ2-5	TRBD1	.	CASSPTGAGETQYF	TGTGCCAGCAGCCCGACAGGGGCGGGCGAGACCCAGTACTTC
TRBV11-3	TRBJ2-7	TRBD2	.	CASSLMASGLVYEQYF	TGTGCCAGCAGCTTGATGGCTAGCGGGCTCGTCTACGAGCAGTACTTC
TRBV27	TRBJ2-7	TRBD1	few	CASSPGQGSSEQYF	TGTGCCAGCAGCCCGGGACAGGGGAGCTCAGAGCAGTACTTC
TRBV19	TRBJ2-3	.	.	CASSPRLAGSTDTQYF	TGTGCCAGTAGCCCGAGGTTGGCGGGGAGCACAGATACGCAGTATTTT
TRBV6-5	TRBJ2-5	.	.	CASSLGPDQETQYF	TGTGCCAGCAGCCTCGGACCGGACCAAGAGACCCAGTACTTC
TRBV10-3	TRBJ1-5	.	.	CAIRPAGGNQPQHF	TGTGCCATCAGGCCGGCAGGGGGCAATCAGCCCCAGCATTTT
TRBV4-1	TRBJ2-1	TRBD2	.	CASSQGTSGSFEQFF	TGTGCCAGCAGCCAAGGGACTAGCGGGAGCTTTGAGCAGTTCTTC
TRBV5-1	TRBJ1-5	.	few	CASSPGPLYQPQHF	TGCGCCAGCAGCCCGGGACCTCTATATCAGCCCCAGCATTTT
TRBV5-6	TRBJ1-4	.	.	CASSAGLGEKLFF	TGTGCCAGCAGCGCTGGCCTAGGGGAAAAACTGTTTTTT